The T cell receptor (beta chain) described here comes from a study of T-cell memory formation after mild COVID-19. Findings and caveats of the study: In pre-infection memory, a portion of responding clones appeared, which suggested that cross-reactive memory joined.

cDNA libraries for TCR alpha and TCR beta, carrying sample barcodes and UMIs, came from 5'RACE with constant-segment primers. A single record per CDR3 protein comes from TCRdb applying MiXCR to the 5' RACE reads. The table lists some 330,000 distinct CDR3 sequences, approximately 21% of them singletons. As to this clonotype: Its matching antigen is unknown.

The V gene's germline CDR1 is LGHNA and CDR2 YNFKEQ. The CDR3 contains 15 residues. Trimming stripped 0 bases from V and 4 bases from J, with 12 bases between. The sequence derives from an adult woman who had mild COVID-19 (a few samples of this study predate the infection). Cell type and time point are not known. V gene TRBV4-2 combines with J gene TRBJ1-2, with no clear D. Sequenced: PBMCs or a T cell subset sorted from them (not recorded which). In DNA form, the CDR3 reads TGTGCCAGCAGCCAAGATGGGGAATTGGGCTATGGCTACACCTTC. Its translation is CASSQDGELGYGYTF.